Shown below are 18 T cell receptor beta chains from a single sample sequenced in a study of T cell responses to AZD1222 COVID-19 vaccine. Repertoires were generated with immunoSEQ multiplex PCR, while TCRdb's copy carries only in-frame clones and drops some. The profile shows 150,000 to 200,000 clones, roughly nine tenths of them singletons. The material sequenced was peripheral blood, taken 28 days after the second AZD1222 dose. These receptors were obtained from an adult who received the AZD1222 COVID-19 vaccine.

This clone was counted a single time. V and J are TRBV7-6 and TRBJ2-3, with a tentative D call TRBD1 (6 bases). The CDR3 runs 16 residues. The V gene lost 1 base and the J gene lost 2 bases, with 13 bases spanning the gap. Looked up from germline, CDR1 is SGHVS and CDR2 is FNYEAQ. CDR3 protein: CASSLVNGDTTDTQYF. In DNA, the CDR3 is TGTGCCAGCAGCTTAGTCAACGGGGACACCACAGATACGCAGTATTTT.

The V and J genes are TRBV4-1 and TRBJ2-7; 9 bases line up with TRBD2. Looked up from germline, CDR1 is MGHRA and CDR2 is YSYEKL. Unmatched junction bases numbered 11, after V lost 1 base and J lost 4 bases. This CDR3 comprises 17 residues. In nucleotides, the CDR3 is TGCGCCAGCAGCCAAGTTATGCTAGCGGGGAGGGAGTACGAGCAGTACTTC. Encoded protein: CASSQVMLAGREYEQYF.

The rearrangement uses TRBV5-4 and TRBJ2-2, with D possibly TRBD1 on 8 matching bases. The CDR3 is 17 residues long. The V gene's germline CDR1 is SGHNT and CDR2 YYREEE (reference sequence). V was clipped by 4 bases and J by 4 bases, with 20 bases between them. The CDR3 is CASSPVTGGGATGELFF. The CDR3 DNA is TGTGCCAGCAGCCCTGTAACAGGGGGAGGGGCCACCGGGGAGCTGTTTTTT. Looking up the rest from reference TRBV5-4 and TRBJ2-2 gives the full variable domain: ETGVTQSPTHLIKTRGQQVTLRCSSQSGHNTVSWYQQALGQGPQFIFQYYREEENGRGNFPPRFSGLQFPNYSSELNVNALELDDSALYLCASSPVTGGGATGELFFGEGSRLTVL.

The genes are TRBV11-2 and TRBJ2-7; 7 bases align to TRBD1. With 3 bases clipped from V and 6 bases from J, the junction kept 2 bases outside the gene matches. This CDR3 has 12 residues. CDR1 is SGHAT and CDR2 is FQNNGV in the germline V gene. Here the CDR3 DNA reads TGTGCCAGCAGCTTGACAGGGAGCGAGCAGTACTTC. As protein: CASSLTGSEQYF.

This clone was recorded once. The chain carries TRBV19 and TRBJ2-1, with TRBD1 identical over 11 bases. This CDR3 has 14 amino acids. Losses at the gene ends were 6 bases for V and 8 bases for J; bases not matched to a gene: 6. In germline, CDR1 is LNHDA, CDR2 SQIVND (reference sequence). CDR3 nucleotides: TGTGCCAGTAGGGGTTGGACAGGGGGCCATGAGCAGTTCTTC. This gives the protein CASRGWTGGHEQFF.

The chain recombines TRBV29-1 with TRBJ2-7, with TRBD1 as a possible D gene (6 bases). Germline lookup yields CDR1 SQVTM and CDR2 ANQGSEA. There are 12 residues in the CDR3. V was trimmed by 7 bases and J by 2 bases, leaving 12 bases between them. CDR3 bases: TGCAGCGCAGGGGACCTGGCCTACGAGCAGTACTTC. It encodes CSAGDLAYEQYF.

The J gene is TRBJ2-7, the V gene TRBV27; 10 bases map to TRBD1. V lost 3 bases, J lost 1 base, and 3 bases stayed unmatched. The length of the CDR3 is 15 residues. Germline assignment: CDR1 MNHEY and CDR2 SMNVEV (reference sequence). The DNA of the CDR3 is TGTGCCAGCAGTTTCGGACAGGGGGTTTCCTACGAGCAGTACTTC. It codes for CASSFGQGVSYEQYF.

The chain employs TRBV29-1 and TRBJ2-2; 11 nucleotides align to TRBD2. The CDR3 length is 16 residues. Germline V CDR1 and CDR2: SQVTM, ANQGSEA. The trim removed 0 bases at V and 6 bases at J, leaving 6 bases unmatched. Here the CDR3 DNA reads TGCAGCGTTGAAGACGGTAGCGGGGGGGCTGCCGGGGAGCTGTTTTTT. Translating it yields CSVEDGSGGAAGELFF.

The V call is TRBV18, the J call TRBJ1-1; 8 nucleotides agree with TRBD1. Germline CDR1 and CDR2: KGHSH and LQKENI. The V segment lost 3 bases and the J segment 5 bases; nucleotides outside the gene matches: 5. This CDR3 region has 14 residues. Here the CDR3 reads CASSPRQGWTEAFF. In nucleotides, the CDR3 is TGTGCCAGCTCACCGAGACAGGGGTGGACTGAAGCTTTCTTT.

The rearrangement links TRBV13 to TRBJ1-3; D gene uncertain. The CDR3 contains 16 residues. The V end was cut by 4 bases, the J end by 3 bases, with 16 bases between. The germline V gene has CDR1 PRHDT and CDR2 FYEKMQ (reference sequence). The CDR3 is CASSSGLGGFGNTIYF. CDR3 DNA sequence: TGTGCCAGCAGCTCTGGGCTCGGTGGGTTTGGAAACACCATATATTTT.

The chain joins TRBV19 to TRBJ2-4; TRBD1 is a possible D gene (6 bases). CDR1 and CDR2 (germline): LNHDA, SQIVND (reference sequence). CDR3 length equals 13 residues. The V end was cut by 5 bases, the J end by 7 bases, with 12 bases between. The CDR3, as DNA: TGTGCCAGTAGTTTACAGGGCGGGAACATTCAGTACTTC. It translates to CASSLQGGNIQYF.

This chain uses TRBV25-1 with TRBJ1-3, with TRBD1 as a possible D gene (5 bases). The CDR3 spans 13 residues. V dropped 6 bases and J dropped 2 bases, with 8 bases sitting between them. Germline lookup yields CDR1 MGHDK and CDR2 SYGVNS. CDR3 sequence: CASRVTAGNTIYF. Here the CDR3 DNA reads TGTGCCAGCAGGGTGACAGCTGGAAACACCATATATTTT.

The chain recombines TRBV5-4 with TRBJ1-2; 7 nucleotides align to TRBD1. In germline, CDR1 is SGHNT, CDR2 YYREEE (reference sequence). J gave up 8 bases and V 7 bases, and 14 bases lay outside the gene matches. The CDR3 extends over 14 amino acids. For the CDR3, the DNA is TGTGCCAGCCGGGCCCAGGGGGGGATAGAGGGCTACACCTTC. Protein product: CASRAQGGIEGYTF.

The chain is built from TRBV6-1 and TRBJ1-2; D is possibly TRBD1 (5 bases). The CDR3 is made up of 14 amino acids. The V end lost 3 bases, the J end lost 4 bases, and 12 bases lay between the germline ends. CDR1 is MNHNS and CDR2 is SASEGT in the germline V gene. The CDR3 bases are TGTGCCAGCAGTGAGGGGGTCAGACTCTATGGCTACACCTTC. Protein sequence: CASSEGVRLYGYTF.

The chain recombines TRBV9 with TRBJ2-5, with a tentative D call TRBD2 (6 bases). The CDR3 extends over 12 amino acids. V dropped 2 bases and J dropped 4 bases, with 6 bases sitting between them. CDR1 and CDR2 from the germline V gene are SGDLS and YYNGEE. CDR3 DNA sequence: TGTGCCAGCAGCGTGGAGGGAGAGACCCAGTACTTC. Translation gives CASSVEGETQYF.

The V gene is TRBV6-5, the J gene TRBJ2-1, with 10 bases aligning to TRBD2. The J segment lost 4 bases and the V segment lost 7 bases, leaving 4 bases of the junction unmatched. There are 14 residues in the CDR3. The germline CDR1 and CDR2 sequences are MNHEY and SVGAGI. The CDR3 loop is CASTGLAEYNEQFF. CDR3 in DNA: TGTGCCAGCACAGGACTAGCGGAATACAATGAGCAGTTCTTC.

This chain joins TRBV19 and TRBJ1-5; 8 bases match TRBD1. V dropped 0 bases and J dropped 4; count of bases not matched to a gene: 5. The V gene's germline CDR1 is LNHDA and CDR2 SQIVND (reference sequence). There are 16 residues in the CDR3. The CDR3 here is CASSIESGGGNQPQHF. The CDR3 coding sequence is TGTGCCAGTAGTATAGAATCAGGGGGCGGGAATCAGCCCCAGCATTTT.

This clone was detected only once. V usage is TRBV12-3 or TRBV12-4 and J usage is TRBJ1-2; tentative D call: TRBD1 (5 bases). There are 12 residues in the CDR3. Trimming stripped 0 bases from V and 7 bases from J, with 6 bases between. The CDR3 is CASSLAGAGYTF. In nucleotides, the CDR3 is TGTGCCAGCAGTTTAGCCGGGGCTGGCTACACCTTC.